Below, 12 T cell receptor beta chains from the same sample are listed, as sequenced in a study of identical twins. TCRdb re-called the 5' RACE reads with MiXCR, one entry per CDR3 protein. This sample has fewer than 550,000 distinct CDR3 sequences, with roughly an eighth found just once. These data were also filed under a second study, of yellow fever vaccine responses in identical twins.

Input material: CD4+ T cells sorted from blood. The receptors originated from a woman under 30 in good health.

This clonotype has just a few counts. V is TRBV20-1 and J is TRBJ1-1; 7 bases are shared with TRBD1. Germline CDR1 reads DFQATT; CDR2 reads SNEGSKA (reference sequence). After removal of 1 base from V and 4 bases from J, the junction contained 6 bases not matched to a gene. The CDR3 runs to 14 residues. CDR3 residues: CSARVTGESTEAFF. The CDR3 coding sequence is TGCAGTGCTAGAGTCACAGGGGAGAGCACTGAAGCTTTCTTT.

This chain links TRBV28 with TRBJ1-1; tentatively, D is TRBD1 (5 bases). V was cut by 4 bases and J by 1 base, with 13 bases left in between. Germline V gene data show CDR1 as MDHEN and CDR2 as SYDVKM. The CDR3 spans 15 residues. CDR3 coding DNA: TGTGCCAGCAGTTCCCTCGGGCAGGGGAACACTGAAGCTTTCTTT. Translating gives CASSSLGQGNTEAFF.

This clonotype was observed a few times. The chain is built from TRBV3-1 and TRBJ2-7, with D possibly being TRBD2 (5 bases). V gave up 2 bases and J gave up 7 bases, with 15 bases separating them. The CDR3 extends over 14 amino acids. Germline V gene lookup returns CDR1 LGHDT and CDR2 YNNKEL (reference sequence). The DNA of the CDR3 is TGTGCCAGCAGCCAAAACGGGATAGCGAGGGAGCAGTACTTC. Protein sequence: CASSQNGIAREQYF.

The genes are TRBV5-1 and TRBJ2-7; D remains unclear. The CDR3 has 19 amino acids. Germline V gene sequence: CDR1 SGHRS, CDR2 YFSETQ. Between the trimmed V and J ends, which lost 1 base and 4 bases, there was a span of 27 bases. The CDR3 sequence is CASSLRSSSTRTVTYEQYF. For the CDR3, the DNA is TGCGCCAGCAGCTTGAGGTCTTCGTCCACAAGGACCGTTACTTACGAGCAGTACTTC.

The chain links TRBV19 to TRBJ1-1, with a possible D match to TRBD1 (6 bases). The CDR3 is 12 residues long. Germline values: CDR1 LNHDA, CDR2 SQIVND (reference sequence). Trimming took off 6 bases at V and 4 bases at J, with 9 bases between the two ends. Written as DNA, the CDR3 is TGTGCCAGTAGAGACAGGCCCACTGAAGCTTTCTTT. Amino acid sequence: CASRDRPTEAFF.

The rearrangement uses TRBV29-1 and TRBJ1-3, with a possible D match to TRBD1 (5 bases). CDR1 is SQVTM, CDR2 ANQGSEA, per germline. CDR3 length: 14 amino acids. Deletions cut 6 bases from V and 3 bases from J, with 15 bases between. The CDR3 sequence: CSVLWGQSGNTIYF. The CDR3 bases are TGCAGCGTGCTATGGGGCCAGAGTGGAAACACCATATATTTT.

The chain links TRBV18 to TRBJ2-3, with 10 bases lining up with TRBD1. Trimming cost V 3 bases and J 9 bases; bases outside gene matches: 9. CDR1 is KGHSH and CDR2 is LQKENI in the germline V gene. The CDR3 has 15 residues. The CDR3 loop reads CASSPPLTGGGTQYF. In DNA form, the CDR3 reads TGTGCCAGCTCACCCCCCTTGACAGGGGGCGGCACGCAGTATTTT. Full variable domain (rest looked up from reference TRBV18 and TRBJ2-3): NAGVMQNPRHLVRRRGQEARLRCSPMKGHSHVYWYRQLPEEGLKFMVYLQKENIIDESGMPKERFSAEFPKEGPSILRIQQVVRGDSAAYFCASSPPLTGGGTQYFGPGTRLTVL.

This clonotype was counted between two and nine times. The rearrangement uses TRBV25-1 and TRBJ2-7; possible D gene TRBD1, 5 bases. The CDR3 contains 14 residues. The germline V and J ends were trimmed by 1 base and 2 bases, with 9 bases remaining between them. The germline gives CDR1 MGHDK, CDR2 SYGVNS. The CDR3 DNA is TGTGCCAGCAGTGAATCCAGGGATACCTACGAGCAGTACTTC. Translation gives CASSESRDTYEQYF.

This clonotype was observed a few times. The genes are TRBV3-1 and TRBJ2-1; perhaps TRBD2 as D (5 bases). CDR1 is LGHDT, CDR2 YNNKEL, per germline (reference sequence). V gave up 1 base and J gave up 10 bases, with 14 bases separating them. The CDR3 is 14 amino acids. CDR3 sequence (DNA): TGTGCCAGCAGCCAAGGAACTCGAGGCGGGGAGCAGTTCTTC. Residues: CASSQGTRGGEQFF.

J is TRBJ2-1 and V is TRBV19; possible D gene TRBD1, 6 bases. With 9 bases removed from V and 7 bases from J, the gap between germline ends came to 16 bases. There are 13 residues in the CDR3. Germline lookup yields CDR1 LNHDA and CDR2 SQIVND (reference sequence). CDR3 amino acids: CASRTGIMNEQFF. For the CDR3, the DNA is TGTGCCAGCCGCACAGGGATTATGAATGAGCAGTTCTTC.

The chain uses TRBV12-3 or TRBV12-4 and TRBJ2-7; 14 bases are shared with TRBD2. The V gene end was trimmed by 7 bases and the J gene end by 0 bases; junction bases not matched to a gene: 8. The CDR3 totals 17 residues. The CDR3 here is CASTTGLAGAYSYEQYF. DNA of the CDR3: TGTGCCAGCACCACGGGACTAGCGGGGGCCTACTCCTACGAGCAGTACTTC.

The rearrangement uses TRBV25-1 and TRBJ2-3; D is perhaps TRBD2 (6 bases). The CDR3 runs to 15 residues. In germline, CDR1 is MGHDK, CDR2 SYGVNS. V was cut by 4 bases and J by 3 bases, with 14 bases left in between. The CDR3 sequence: CASSAWGGDTDTQYF. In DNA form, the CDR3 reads TGTGCCAGCAGTGCCTGGGGCGGGGATACAGATACGCAGTATTTT. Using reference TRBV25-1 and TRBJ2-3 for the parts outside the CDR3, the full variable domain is EADIYQTPRYLVIGTGKKITLECSQTMGHDKMYWYQQDPGMELHLIHYSYGVNSTEKGDLSSESTVSRIRTEHFPLTLESARPSHTSQYLCASSAWGGDTDTQYFGPGTRLTVL.